The 21 T cell receptor beta chains listed next were all sequenced from one sample in a study of cytomegalovirus exposure and HLA in healthy donors. Using immunoSEQ multiplex PCR, the repertoire was profiled, and TCRdb retains in-frame clones only, with some absent. The data hold about 200,000 clones, with around four fifths observed a single time. Sequencing input: PBMCs. These receptors were obtained from a woman between 18 and 29 years old in good health and CMV-seronegative.

This chain links TRBV6-1 with TRBJ1-3; tentatively, D is TRBD1 (5 bases). The length of the CDR3 is 15 residues. Trimming pared 5 bases from V and 0 bases from J, leaving 11 bases between. Per the germline V gene, CDR1 is MNHNS and CDR2 is SASEGT. CDR3 sequence: CASSSRGDSGNTIYF. DNA of the CDR3: TGTGCCAGCAGTAGCAGAGGGGACTCTGGAAACACCATATATTTT.

The rearrangement links TRBV9 to TRBJ2-1; TRBD2 is a possible D gene (7 bases). Germline CDR1 reads SGDLS; CDR2 reads YYNGEE. V lost 0 bases, J lost 5 bases, and 9 bases lay in between. CDR3 length equals 14 residues. The CDR3: CASSVEGGNNEQFF. The CDR3 region has the DNA TGTGCCAGCAGCGTAGAGGGGGGGAACAATGAGCAGTTCTTC.

The rearrangement links TRBV4-1 to TRBJ1-4; D uncertain. The CDR3 extends over 14 amino acids. Germline CDR1 reads MGHRA; CDR2 reads YSYEKL. The ends were cut back, 4 bases at V and 3 bases at J, with 9 bases in the middle. This chain's CDR3 is CASSPRAANEKLFF. Written as DNA, the CDR3 is TGCGCCAGCAGCCCCCGGGCAGCTAATGAAAAACTGTTTTTT.

The chain uses TRBV28 and TRBJ1-5; D is unresolved. The V gene lost 5 bases and the J gene lost 0 bases, with 14 bases spanning the gap. Germline V gives CDR1 MDHEN, CDR2 SYDVKM. The CDR3 is 16 residues long. The CDR3 here is CASSPEDGYSNQPQHF. The CDR3, as DNA: TGTGCCAGCAGTCCCGAGGACGGTTATAGCAATCAGCCCCAGCATTTT.

This clone was observed a single time. This chain links TRBV2 with TRBJ2-1; 8 nucleotides match TRBD1. V lost 4 bases, J lost 2 bases, and 7 bases stayed unmatched. Germline V gene lookup returns CDR1 SNHLY and CDR2 FYNNEI. The CDR3 has 16 amino acids. CDR3 DNA sequence: TGTGCCAGCAGTGGGCGGACAGGGAGGACCTACAATGAGCAGTTCTTC. Encoded protein: CASSGRTGRTYNEQFF.

This chain uses TRBV6-1 with TRBJ2-1; TRBD2 agrees at 9 bases. The CDR3 runs to 14 residues. V shed 11 bases, J shed 4 bases, and the junction held 9 bases outside the gene matches. Per the germline V gene, CDR1 is MNHNS and CDR2 is SASEGT. The CDR3 loop reads CAGMTSGKYNEQFF. CDR3 in DNA: TGTGCCGGAATGACTAGCGGCAAGTACAATGAGCAGTTCTTC.

This chain uses TRBV4-1 with TRBJ2-1; TRBD2 aligns across 9 bases. Germline V CDR1 and CDR2: MGHRA, YSYEKL. This CDR3 region has 17 residues. Trimming removed 1 base from V and 6 bases from J; junction bases left unmatched: 10. The CDR3 DNA reads TGCGCCAGCAGCCAAGGGCTAGCGGGGAGAGTTGGCAATGAGCAGTTCTTC. It encodes CASSQGLAGRVGNEQFF.

The V and J genes are TRBV6-5 and TRBJ1-2; 7 bases line up with TRBD1. CDR3 size: 13 residues. Germline V gene data show CDR1 as MNHEY and CDR2 as SVGAGI. Trimming removed 7 bases from V and 4 bases from J; junction bases left unmatched: 6. This CDR3 is CASTRTGSYGYTF. In DNA form, the CDR3 reads TGTGCCAGCACCAGGACAGGCTCCTATGGCTACACCTTC.

The DNA of the CDR3 is TGCGCCAGCAGCCCGGAGGGGGGCGGTGGCTACACCTTC. It encodes CASSPEGGGGYTF. The chain uses TRBV5-1 and TRBJ1-2; TRBD1 is a possible D gene (6 bases). V lost 4 bases to trimming and J lost 7 bases, with 14 bases between them. CDR1 is SGHRS, CDR2 YFSETQ, per germline. CDR3 size: 13 residues. Complete variable domain (other parts from reference TRBV5-1 and TRBJ1-2): KAGVTQTPRYLIKTRGQQVTLSCSPISGHRSVSWYQQTPGQGLQFLFEYFSETQRNKGNFPGRFSGRQFSNSRSEMNVSTLELGDSALYLCASSPEGGGGYTFGSGTRLTVV.

A few counts support this clone. The rearrangement joins TRBV27 to TRBJ2-7, with D hard to call. Germline CDR1 and CDR2: MNHEY and SMNVEV (reference sequence). V lost 6 bases, J lost 3 bases, and 12 bases lay in between. The CDR3 loop spans 13 amino acids. The CDR3 spells CASSLTDNYEQYF. In DNA form, the CDR3 reads TGTGCCAGCAGCCTAACAGATAACTACGAGCAGTACTTC.

This clone was observed a single time. The chain uses TRBV12-5 and TRBJ1-2, with TRBD1 matching 7 bases. Germline values: CDR1 LGHNT, CDR2 FRNRAP. V lost 0 bases, J lost 7 bases, and 8 bases stayed unmatched. The CDR3 loop spans 15 amino acids. The CDR3: CASGLVPQGDSGYTF. The CDR3 nucleotides read TGTGCTAGTGGTTTGGTCCCCCAGGGGGATAGTGGCTACACCTTC.

The chain joins TRBV5-1 to TRBJ1-1; D is undetermined. The CDR3 covers 15 residues. CDR1 and CDR2 (germline): SGHRS, YFSETQ. Trimming took 1 base from V and 1 from J, leaving 11 bases between them. The CDR3 here is CASSLQHLKNTEAFF. In DNA, the CDR3 is TGCGCCAGCAGCTTGCAACACTTAAAGAACACTGAAGCTTTCTTT.

V and J are TRBV19 and TRBJ1-5, with D perhaps matching TRBD1 (5 bases). V was clipped by 4 bases and J by 3 bases, with 16 bases between them. CDR3 size: 16 residues. Germline V gene sequence: CDR1 LNHDA, CDR2 SQIVND (reference sequence). CDR3 region: CASSSLLRDYNQPQHF. CDR3 coding DNA: TGTGCCAGTAGTAGCCTACTCCGGGACTACAATCAGCCCCAGCATTTT.

The chain joins TRBV29-1 to TRBJ1-4; D not resolved. V lost 4 bases to trimming and J lost 8 bases, with 11 bases between them. Per germline, CDR1 SQVTM and CDR2 ANQGSEA. The CDR3 length is 12 residues. The CDR3 spells CSVGLQEEKLFF. CDR3 coding DNA: TGCAGCGTTGGGTTACAAGAGGAAAAACTGTTTTTT.

This clone was seen a handful of times. V and J are TRBV6-5 and TRBJ1-5; weak D call: TRBD1 (6 bases). V dropped 2 bases and J dropped 2 bases, with 10 bases sitting between them. The CDR3 consists of 15 residues. Germline CDR1 and CDR2: MNHEY and SVGAGI. The CDR3 DNA reads TGTGCCAGCAGTTACGGCAGGGGCGGCAATCAGCCCCAGCATTTT. Protein: CASSYGRGGNQPQHF.

The rearrangement joins TRBV2 to TRBJ1-5, with D possibly matching TRBD1 (6 bases). CDR3 size: 15 residues. Germline V gene lookup returns CDR1 SNHLY and CDR2 FYNNEI. V was shortened by 2 bases and J by 7 bases, with 15 bases between the two germline ends. CDR3 region: CASSESRGAGQPQHF. DNA for the CDR3: TGTGCCAGCAGTGAAAGTCGGGGGGCCGGCCAGCCCCAGCATTTT.

As concerns this clone: At one of its ends the junction is not consistent with the germline gene, which may arise from a read error. The chain employs TRBV12-5 and TRBJ2-7; 9 bases align to TRBD1. This CDR3 region has 13 residues. CDR1 and CDR2 (germline): LGHNT, FRNRAP. Here the CDR3 reads CASGGTGTLLQDF. The CDR3 DNA reads TGTGCTAGTGGCGGGACAGGGACGCTTCTTCAGGACTTC.

The chain couples TRBV15 to TRBJ2-1, with 9 bases fitting TRBD2. CDR1 is LNHNV, CDR2 YYDKDF, per germline (reference sequence). This CDR3 has 15 residues. With 3 bases clipped from V and 3 bases from J, the junction kept 3 bases outside the gene matches. CDR3 protein: CATSSSGGLYNEQFF. CDR3 nucleotides: TGTGCCACCAGCAGTAGCGGGGGCCTCTACAATGAGCAGTTCTTC.

V is TRBV30 and J is TRBJ1-4, with TRBD1 as a possible D gene (5 bases). The V and J ends lost 5 bases and 5 bases respectively, with 15 bases between them. The CDR3 has 14 amino acids. Germline V lookup: CDR1 GTSNPN, CDR2 SVGIG (reference sequence). CDR3 residues: CAWARLRGNEKLFF. The CDR3 DNA reads as TGTGCCTGGGCCCGCCTGAGGGGAAATGAAAAACTGTTTTTT.

This clone was seen only once. The genes are TRBV7-9 and TRBJ2-7, with TRBD1 as a possible D gene (6 bases). The CDR3 runs to 15 residues. CDR1 is SEHNR, CDR2 FQNEAQ, per germline (reference sequence). With 5 bases removed from V and 3 bases from J, the gap between germline ends came to 17 bases. CDR3 sequence reads: CASSAPEGVYYEQYF. For the CDR3, the DNA is TGTGCCAGCAGCGCTCCCGAGGGGGTTTACTACGAGCAGTACTTC.

The V and J genes are TRBV2 and TRBJ2-7; maybe TRBD1 (5 bases). The CDR3 totals 14 residues. CDR1 and CDR2 from the germline V gene are SNHLY and FYNNEI. V was clipped by 7 bases and J by 1 base, with 14 bases between them. The CDR3 here is CASNPQVKSYEQYF. The CDR3 DNA reads TGTGCCAGCAACCCACAGGTAAAATCCTACGAGCAGTACTTC. Drawing the rest from reference TRBV2 and TRBJ2-7, the complete variable domain is EPEVTQTPSHQVTQMGQEVILRCVPISNHLYFYWYRQILGQKVEFLVSFYNNEISEKSEIFDDQFSVERPDGSNFTLKIRSTKLEDSAMYFCASNPQVKSYEQYFGPGTRLTVT.